These 12 T cell receptor beta chains were sequenced from one sample in a study of blood T cells in healthy people across ages. With a J-beta primer mix and a sample-barcoded 5' primer, a second PCR ran about 7 to 12 cycles. TCRdb reanalysed the 5' RACE reads using MiXCR and keeps one entry per CDR3 protein. The profile shows 1,300,000 or so distinct CDR3 sequences, approximately 60% of them singletons. Input material: blood. The receptor set was obtained from a man aged 18 to 35 in good health.

A remark on this clonotype: The junction differs from germline at one of its ends, possibly a read error. The V gene is TRBV19, the J gene TRBJ1-5; tentative D call: TRBD1 (5 bases). This CDR3 region has 15 residues. Germline CDR1 is LNHDA and CDR2 is SQIVND (reference sequence). CDR3 bases: TGTGCCAGTAGTGATGGGACTTCAAGCAACCAGCCCCAGCATTTT. Translating gives CASSDGTSSNQPQHF.

This clonotype has a single count. The rearrangement links TRBV2 to TRBJ1-2; TRBD1 matches 8 bases. The germline V gene encodes CDR1 SNHLY and CDR2 FYNNEI. After removal of 6 bases from V and 6 bases from J, the junction contained 9 bases not matched to a gene. The CDR3 loop spans 14 amino acids. The CDR3 nucleotides are TGTGCCAGCAGCGCCCCGGACAGGGCCGATGGCTACACCTTC. Residues: CASSAPDRADGYTF.

This clonotype was detected a few times. CDR3 amino acids: CASRGTSAYNEQFF. The CDR3 nucleotides read TGCGCCAGCAGAGGGACTAGCGCCTACAATGAGCAGTTCTTC. V gene TRBV10-2 combines with J gene TRBJ2-1; 10 positions agree with TRBD2. The CDR3 is 14 residues long. CDR1 is WSHSY and CDR2 is SAAADI in the germline V gene. The junction had 1 base not matched to a gene; V was cut back by 6 bases and J by 2 bases.

CDR3 amino acids: CASSPRAQGEQFF. Here the CDR3 DNA reads TGTGCCAGCAGTCCTCGGGCCCAAGGGGAGCAGTTCTTC. This rearrangement joins TRBV6-5 to TRBJ2-1; D call uncertain. Germline values: CDR1 MNHEY, CDR2 SVGAGI. V lost 5 bases and J lost 10, with 15 bases in between. The CDR3 consists of 13 residues.

The chain has TRBV5-5 and TRBJ2-1; 8 bases fit TRBD1. The CDR3 is made up of 18 amino acids. Losses at the gene ends were 7 bases for V and 6 bases for J; bases not matched to a gene: 21. Germline V gene lookup returns CDR1 SGHKS and CDR2 YYEKEE (reference sequence). The CDR3 DNA follows: TGTGCCAGCTCCTGGGACAGGACAGAACGAGTGTCTGCCAATGAGCAGTTCTTC. Translating it yields CASSWDRTERVSANEQFF.

Only a few counts were recorded for this clonotype. This rearrangement joins TRBV4-1 to TRBJ2-7, with D perhaps TRBD1 or TRBD2 (6 bases each). The end of the DNA is better explained by TRBJ2-5, so the J call may be wrong. Per germline, CDR1 MGHRA and CDR2 YSYEKL. The CDR3 loop spans 15 amino acids. In DNA form, the CDR3 reads TGCGCCAGCAGCCAAATGACGGGGGCGGGAAAGACCCAGTACTTC. Translated: CASSQMTGAGKTQYF.

The chain recombines TRBV11-2 with TRBJ2-4; TRBD2 matches at 8 bases. The germline gives CDR1 SGHAT, CDR2 FQNNGV. After removal of 1 base from V and 8 bases from J, the junction contained 4 bases not matched to a gene. The CDR3 extends over 14 amino acids. Here the CDR3 reads CASSLVSGSDIQYF. For the CDR3, the DNA is TGTGCCAGCAGCTTAGTCAGCGGGAGTGACATTCAGTACTTC. Based on the CDR3 plus reference TRBV11-2 and TRBJ2-4, the full variable domain is EAGVAQSPRYKIIEKRQSVAFWCNPISGHATLYWYQQILGQGPKLLIQFQNNGVVDDSQLPKDRFSAERLKGVDSTLKIQPAKLEDSAVYLCASSLVSGSDIQYFGAGTRLSVL.

The chain is built from TRBV28 and TRBJ2-5; 9 nucleotides agree with TRBD2. Germline V gene data show CDR1 as MDHEN and CDR2 as SYDVKM. The V and J ends lost 5 bases and 4 bases, in that order; junction bases with no gene match: 11. CDR3 length: 16 amino acids. CDR3 residues: CASSQLGGGASETQYF. As DNA, the CDR3 is TGTGCCAGCAGTCAGTTGGGCGGGGGGGCCTCAGAGACCCAGTACTTC.

The V call is TRBV12-3 or TRBV12-4, the J call TRBJ1-1; D may be TRBD1 (6 bases). This CDR3 has 14 residues. V lost 4 bases and J 4 bases, leaving 13 bases between the germline ends. This chain's CDR3 is CASSSWGLSTEAFF. The DNA of the CDR3 is TGTGCCAGCAGTTCCTGGGGGCTGTCCACTGAAGCTTTCTTT.

J is TRBJ2-1 and V is TRBV4-1; no clear D. CDR3 length equals 15 residues. CDR1 is MGHRA, CDR2 YSYEKL, per germline. V lost 1 base to trimming and J lost 0 bases, with 7 bases between them. CDR3 coding DNA: TGCGCCAGCAGCCAAGTACCACGCTCCTACAATGAGCAGTTCTTC. As protein: CASSQVPRSYNEQFF.

The chain recombines TRBV27 with TRBJ2-1; D gene ambiguous. V lost 3 bases and J 0 bases, leaving 21 bases between the germline ends. The CDR3 extends over 19 amino acids. CDR1 is MNHEY, CDR2 SMNVEV, per germline (reference sequence). CDR3 coding DNA: TGTGCCAGCAGTTTCGCCCAAATCACAGATCGTAGCTCCTACAATGAGCAGTTCTTC. It specifies CASSFAQITDRSSYNEQFF.

The rearrangement links TRBV4-3 to TRBJ1-5, with a possible D match to TRBD1 (5 bases). CDR3 size: 15 residues. Germline V lookup: CDR1 LGHNA, CDR2 YSLEER. V was trimmed by 0 bases and J by 6 bases, leaving 12 bases between them. CDR3 nucleotide sequence: TGCGCCAGCAGCCAAGATCGAGAGGGGACTCAGCCCCAGCATTTT. It codes for CASSQDREGTQPQHF.